The 26 T cell receptor beta chains given below trace back to one sample, sequenced in a study of blood T cell repertoires in COVID-19. The data were produced by immunoSEQ multiplex PCR, yet TCRdb's version contains in-frame clones alone and is incomplete. This sample has 200,000 or so clones, with more than 70% found just once. Sequencing was performed on peripheral blood. Receptor source: a woman aged 55-69 years with acute or convalescent COVID-19.

The chain carries TRBV5-4 and TRBJ2-3, with TRBD2 identical over 9 bases. This CDR3 comprises 17 residues. CDR1 and CDR2 (germline): SGHNT, YYREEE (reference sequence). With 0 bases clipped from V and 5 bases from J, the junction kept 10 bases outside the gene matches. CDR3 residues: CASSLAMAGGPGDTQYF. CDR3 DNA sequence: TGTGCCAGCAGCTTGGCCATGGCGGGAGGGCCGGGAGATACGCAGTATTTT.

With respect to this clone: A read error may account for a junction end that differs from germline. The gene calls are TRBV7-6 and TRBJ2-3; tentatively, D is TRBD2 (5 bases). Germline-derived CDR1 and CDR2 are SGHVS and FNYEAQ. The CDR3 consists of 15 residues. This chain's CDR3 is CASSLSEGYTNTQYF. The CDR3 nucleotides read TGTGCCAGCAGCTTATCAGAGGGATACACAAATACGCAGTATTTT. Full variable domain (outside the CDR3, taken from reference TRBV7-6 and TRBJ2-3): GAGVSQSPRYKVTKRGQDVALRCDPISGHVSLYWYRQALGQGPEFLTYFNYEAQQDKSGLPNDRFSAERPEGSISTLTIQRTEQRDSAMYRCASSLSEGYTNTQYFGPGTRLTVL.

The V call is TRBV7-6, the J call TRBJ2-2; 9 bases map to TRBD2. The CDR3 loop spans 16 amino acids. Trimming took 1 base from V and 2 from J; bases not matched to a gene: 2. Looked up from germline, CDR1 is SGHVS and CDR2 is FNYEAQ. The CDR3, as DNA: TGTGCCAGCAGCTTAGGAGCGGGAGGTAACACCGGGGAGCTGTTTTTT. Protein product: CASSLGAGGNTGELFF.

This chain joins TRBV7-9 and TRBJ1-6; 10 bases are a match to TRBD1. This CDR3 has 16 amino acids. Germline trimming cut 0 bases from V and 7 bases from J; bases unmatched to any gene: 3. Germline V lookup: CDR1 SEHNR, CDR2 FQNEAQ (reference sequence). In DNA, the CDR3 is TGTGCCAGCAGCTTAGCGGGACAGGGGTCGAATTCACCCCTCCACTTT. As protein: CASSLAGQGSNSPLHF.

This chain links TRBV19 with TRBJ2-1; D unresolved. The V gene's germline CDR1 is LNHDA and CDR2 SQIVND (reference sequence). Deletions cut 1 base from V and 5 bases from J, with 15 bases between. This CDR3 is built from 16 residues. In DNA form, the CDR3 reads TGTGCCAGTAGTATAGTAGAGGCCCCCGGAGACAATGAGCAGTTCTTC. It translates to CASSIVEAPGDNEQFF.

The V gene is TRBV10-3, the J gene TRBJ1-5, with D hard to call. CDR1 is ENHRY and CDR2 is SYGVKD in the germline V gene. V lost 4 bases to trimming and J lost 3 bases, with 10 bases between them. This CDR3 contains 14 residues. This CDR3 is CAISGREVNQPQHF. The CDR3 bases are TGTGCCATCAGTGGCCGGGAGGTCAATCAGCCCCAGCATTTT.

This chain connects TRBV5-1 to TRBJ2-1; 7 bases agree with TRBD2. Losses at the gene ends were 2 bases for V and 5 bases for J; bases not matched to a gene: 7. The CDR3 contains 15 residues. Germline-derived CDR1 and CDR2 are SGHRS and YFSETQ. CDR3 sequence: CASSLITSANNEQFF. CDR3 in DNA: TGCGCCAGCAGCTTAATTACTAGCGCGAACAATGAGCAGTTCTTC.

The chain is built from TRBV27 and TRBJ2-2, with a tentative D call TRBD2 (6 bases). The germline CDR1 and CDR2 sequences are MNHEY and SMNVEV (reference sequence). The CDR3 runs 14 residues. V lost 6 bases and J 4 bases, leaving 12 bases between the germline ends. DNA for the CDR3: TGTGCCAGCAGGTTGGCGGGGCTCACCGGGGAGCTGTTTTTT. Translation gives CASRLAGLTGELFF.

This sequence joins TRBV21-1 and TRBJ1-6; the table's D call TRBD1 went unverified against the DNA. TRBV21-1 counts as a pseudogene. The CDR3 is 15 amino acids. CDR3 coding DNA: TGTGCCAGCAGATTCCGGGACAGGGCCCATTCACCCCTCCACTTT. It specifies CASRFRDRAHSPLHF.

The chain joins TRBV11-2 to TRBJ1-2; 8 bases align to TRBD1. In germline, CDR1 is SGHAT, CDR2 FQNNGV. The CDR3 runs 14 residues. The V and J ends lost 9 bases and 8 bases, in that order; junction bases with no gene match: 14. CDR3 amino acids: CASTHGQGARGYTF. The CDR3 DNA reads as TGTGCCAGTACCCATGGGCAGGGGGCAAGAGGCTACACCTTC.

The genes are TRBV10-3 and TRBJ1-1; D not certain. Trimming removed 10 bases at V and 3 bases at J, with 18 bases between. Germline CDR1 and CDR2: ENHRY and SYGVKD. CDR3 size: 14 residues. The CDR3 coding sequence is TGTGCCACCCTACCCCGCGGGATGGACACTGAAGCTTTCTTT. Protein: CATLPRGMDTEAFF.

Regarding this clone: The same CDR3 is also encoded by other DNA sequences in this sample. The rearrangement joins TRBV19 to TRBJ2-1; 11 nucleotides match TRBD2. The CDR3 has 16 residues. Germline-derived CDR1 and CDR2 are LNHDA and SQIVND (reference sequence). V shed 4 bases and J 0 bases; nucleotides not matched to a gene: 2. DNA for the CDR3: TGTGCCAGTAGTACAGGACTAGCGGGCTCCTACAATGAGCAGTTCTTC. Encoded protein: CASSTGLAGSYNEQFF.

V gene TRBV7-2 combines with J gene TRBJ2-6, with D tentatively TRBD1 (5 bases). This CDR3 has 17 residues. Per the germline V gene, CDR1 is SGHTA and CDR2 is FQGNSA. Between the trimmed V and J ends, which lost 1 base and 1 base, there was a span of 11 bases. CDR3 loop: CASSLEGKPSGANVLTF. The CDR3, as DNA: TGTGCCAGCAGCTTAGAGGGGAAACCATCTGGGGCCAACGTCCTGACTTTC.

The chain joins TRBV6-5 to TRBJ2-1; D remains unclear. CDR3 length: 12 amino acids. Germline CDR1 reads MNHEY; CDR2 reads SVGAGI. V gave up 5 bases and J gave up 7 bases, with 9 bases separating them. CDR3 amino acids: CASSQQSNEQFF. The CDR3 nucleotides are TGTGCCAGCAGTCAACAGTCGAATGAGCAGTTCTTC.

The chain joins TRBV19 to TRBJ2-7; TRBD1 agrees at 10 bases. Germline CDR1 LNHDA, CDR2 SQIVND (reference sequence). The CDR3 runs 14 residues. V shed 5 bases and J 7 bases; nucleotides not matched to a gene: 8. The CDR3: CASSVAWTGGEQYF. As DNA, the CDR3 is TGTGCCAGTAGTGTCGCCTGGACAGGGGGTGAGCAGTACTTC.

This rearrangement joins TRBV4-3 to TRBJ1-6, with 7 bases that match TRBD1. The J segment lost 8 bases and the V segment lost 4 bases, leaving 5 bases of the junction unmatched. Germline CDR1 is LGHNA and CDR2 is YSLEER. This CDR3 is 14 amino acids long. The CDR3 loop reads CASSLAGGDSPLHF. The DNA of the CDR3 is TGCGCCAGCAGCCTCGCAGGGGGTGATTCACCCCTCCACTTT.

Worth noting for this clone: At one end, the junction sequence differs from germline, possibly due to a read error. The J gene is TRBJ2-1, the V gene TRBV3-1 (or the pseudogene TRBV3-2), with TRBD2 matching 9 bases. The CDR3 contains 12 residues. The V gene's germline CDR1 is LGHDT and CDR2 YNNKEL (reference sequence). The CDR3 loop reads CASSWRAGLALF. For the CDR3, the DNA is TGTGCCAGCAGCTGGCGGGCGGGACTAGCCCTCTTC.

The chain links TRBV5-1 to TRBJ1-1; D is unclear. Germline V CDR1 and CDR2: SGHRS, YFSETQ. Trimming removed 3 bases from V and 4 bases from J, with 19 bases in between. CDR3 size: 16 residues. CDR3 nucleotides: TGCGCCAGCAGCTCGTTTGGGGAGAGTCGGGGCACTGAAGCTTTCTTT. Encoded protein: CASSSFGESRGTEAFF.

This clone appeared once. The chain uses TRBV9 and TRBJ1-1, with no clear D. The CDR3 is 13 amino acids. Germline CDR1 SGDLS, CDR2 YYNGEE. Between the trimmed V and J ends, which lost 3 bases and 1 base, there was a span of 7 bases. CDR3 sequence (DNA): TGTGCCAGCAGCGGTAGTCAGAACACTGAAGCTTTCTTT. Its protein product is CASSGSQNTEAFF.

The chain carries TRBV6-5 and TRBJ1-4, with TRBD1 identical over 9 bases. Germline loops: CDR1 MNHEY, CDR2 SVGAGI. Trimming removed 6 bases from V and 2 bases from J; junction bases left unmatched: 4. The CDR3 is 15 amino acids. CDR3 bases: TGTGCCAGCAGAAGGACAGGGGTCACTAATGAAAAACTGTTTTTT. Protein: CASRRTGVTNEKLFF.

The chain uses TRBV18 and TRBJ1-5; TRBD1 agrees at 7 bases. Germline trimming cut 1 base from V and 5 bases from J; bases unmatched to any gene: 5. The CDR3 contains 15 residues. The germline V gene has CDR1 KGHSH and CDR2 LQKENI. The DNA for the CDR3 is TGTGCCAGCTCACCACTGACAGGGTTAGATCAGCCCCAGCATTTT. Translated: CASSPLTGLDQPQHF.

The CDR3 nucleotides read TGTGCCAGCAGCTTAAGGAGGGACGGTGAAGCTTTCTTT. This encodes CASSLRRDGEAFF. V and J are TRBV7-2 and TRBJ1-1, with a possible D match to TRBD1 (5 bases). Germline V CDR1 and CDR2: SGHTA, FQGNSA. The ends were cut back, 2 bases at V and 7 bases at J, with 11 bases in the middle. CDR3 length: 13 residues.

This chain links TRBV5-1 with TRBJ2-2; D is possibly TRBD1 (7 bases). With 1 base removed from V and 5 bases from J, the gap between germline ends came to 9 bases. The CDR3 is 14 amino acids. The germline V gene encodes CDR1 SGHRS and CDR2 YFSETQ. This CDR3 reads CASSLSGGTGELFF. In nucleotides, the CDR3 is TGCGCCAGCAGCTTGTCAGGGGGGACCGGGGAGCTGTTTTTT.

V gene TRBV28 combines with J gene TRBJ2-3; D is undetermined. CDR3 size: 16 residues. CDR1 is MDHEN, CDR2 SYDVKM, per germline. The V end lost 0 bases, the J end lost 0 bases, and 10 bases lay between the germline ends. CDR3 nucleotide sequence: TGTGCCAGCAGTTTATGGGCGGCCGGAAGCACAGATACGCAGTATTTT. This translates into CASSLWAAGSTDTQYF.

The chain carries TRBV6-2 or TRBV6-3 and TRBJ2-1; D remains unclear. Germline V gives CDR1 MNHEY, CDR2 SVGEGT. The V end was cut by 6 bases, the J end by 10 bases, with 13 bases between. This CDR3 is 12 amino acids long. DNA of the CDR3: TGTGCCAGCAGCCTCTCCCTCCAGGAGCAGTTCTTC. Translation gives CASSLSLQEQFF.

About this clone itself: An end of the junction differs from the germline gene, which may be a read error. The chain employs TRBV6-1 and TRBJ2-3; TRBD2 agrees at 14 bases. Germline loops: CDR1 MNHNS, CDR2 SASEGT. This CDR3 has 17 residues. In DNA form, the CDR3 reads TGTCCCAGCAGTGAACCACGACTAGCGGGGGGGGGAGATACGCAGTATTTT. Amino acid sequence: CPSSEPRLAGGGDTQYF.